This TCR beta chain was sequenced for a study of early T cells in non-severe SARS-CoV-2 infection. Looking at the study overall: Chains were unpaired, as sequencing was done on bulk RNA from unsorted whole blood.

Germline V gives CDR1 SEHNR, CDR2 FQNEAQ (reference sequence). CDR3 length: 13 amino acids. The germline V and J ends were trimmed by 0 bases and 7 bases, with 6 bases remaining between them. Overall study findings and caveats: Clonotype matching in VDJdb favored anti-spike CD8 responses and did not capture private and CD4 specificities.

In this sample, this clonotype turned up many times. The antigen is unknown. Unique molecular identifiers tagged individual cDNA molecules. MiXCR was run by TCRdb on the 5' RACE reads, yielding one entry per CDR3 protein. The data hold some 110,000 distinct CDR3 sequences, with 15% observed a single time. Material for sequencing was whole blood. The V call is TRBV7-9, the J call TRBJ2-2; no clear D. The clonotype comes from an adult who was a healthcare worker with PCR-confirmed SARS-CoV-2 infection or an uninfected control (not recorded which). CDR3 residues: CASSLAGLGELFF. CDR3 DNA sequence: TGTGCCAGCAGCTTAGCAGGCCTCGGGGAGCTGTTTTTT.